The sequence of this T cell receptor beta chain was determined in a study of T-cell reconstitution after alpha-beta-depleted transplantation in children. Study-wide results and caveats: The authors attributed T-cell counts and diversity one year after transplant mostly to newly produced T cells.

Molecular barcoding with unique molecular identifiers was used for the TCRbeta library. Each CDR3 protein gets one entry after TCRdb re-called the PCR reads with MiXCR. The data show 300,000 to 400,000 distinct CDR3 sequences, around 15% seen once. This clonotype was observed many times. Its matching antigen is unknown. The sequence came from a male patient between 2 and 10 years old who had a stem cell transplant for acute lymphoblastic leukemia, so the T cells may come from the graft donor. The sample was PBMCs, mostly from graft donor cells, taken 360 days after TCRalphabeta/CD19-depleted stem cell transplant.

This CDR3 is CASSGTGGSSEKLFF. The CDR3 bases are TGTGCCAGCAGCGGAACAGGGGGCAGTAGTGAAAAACTGTTTTTT. The chain combines TRBV7-9 with TRBJ1-4; 9 bases agree with TRBD1. The CDR3 contains 15 residues. Trimming took 5 bases from V and 7 from J; bases not matched to a gene: 8. Germline V gene sequence: CDR1 SEHNR, CDR2 FQNEAQ (reference sequence).